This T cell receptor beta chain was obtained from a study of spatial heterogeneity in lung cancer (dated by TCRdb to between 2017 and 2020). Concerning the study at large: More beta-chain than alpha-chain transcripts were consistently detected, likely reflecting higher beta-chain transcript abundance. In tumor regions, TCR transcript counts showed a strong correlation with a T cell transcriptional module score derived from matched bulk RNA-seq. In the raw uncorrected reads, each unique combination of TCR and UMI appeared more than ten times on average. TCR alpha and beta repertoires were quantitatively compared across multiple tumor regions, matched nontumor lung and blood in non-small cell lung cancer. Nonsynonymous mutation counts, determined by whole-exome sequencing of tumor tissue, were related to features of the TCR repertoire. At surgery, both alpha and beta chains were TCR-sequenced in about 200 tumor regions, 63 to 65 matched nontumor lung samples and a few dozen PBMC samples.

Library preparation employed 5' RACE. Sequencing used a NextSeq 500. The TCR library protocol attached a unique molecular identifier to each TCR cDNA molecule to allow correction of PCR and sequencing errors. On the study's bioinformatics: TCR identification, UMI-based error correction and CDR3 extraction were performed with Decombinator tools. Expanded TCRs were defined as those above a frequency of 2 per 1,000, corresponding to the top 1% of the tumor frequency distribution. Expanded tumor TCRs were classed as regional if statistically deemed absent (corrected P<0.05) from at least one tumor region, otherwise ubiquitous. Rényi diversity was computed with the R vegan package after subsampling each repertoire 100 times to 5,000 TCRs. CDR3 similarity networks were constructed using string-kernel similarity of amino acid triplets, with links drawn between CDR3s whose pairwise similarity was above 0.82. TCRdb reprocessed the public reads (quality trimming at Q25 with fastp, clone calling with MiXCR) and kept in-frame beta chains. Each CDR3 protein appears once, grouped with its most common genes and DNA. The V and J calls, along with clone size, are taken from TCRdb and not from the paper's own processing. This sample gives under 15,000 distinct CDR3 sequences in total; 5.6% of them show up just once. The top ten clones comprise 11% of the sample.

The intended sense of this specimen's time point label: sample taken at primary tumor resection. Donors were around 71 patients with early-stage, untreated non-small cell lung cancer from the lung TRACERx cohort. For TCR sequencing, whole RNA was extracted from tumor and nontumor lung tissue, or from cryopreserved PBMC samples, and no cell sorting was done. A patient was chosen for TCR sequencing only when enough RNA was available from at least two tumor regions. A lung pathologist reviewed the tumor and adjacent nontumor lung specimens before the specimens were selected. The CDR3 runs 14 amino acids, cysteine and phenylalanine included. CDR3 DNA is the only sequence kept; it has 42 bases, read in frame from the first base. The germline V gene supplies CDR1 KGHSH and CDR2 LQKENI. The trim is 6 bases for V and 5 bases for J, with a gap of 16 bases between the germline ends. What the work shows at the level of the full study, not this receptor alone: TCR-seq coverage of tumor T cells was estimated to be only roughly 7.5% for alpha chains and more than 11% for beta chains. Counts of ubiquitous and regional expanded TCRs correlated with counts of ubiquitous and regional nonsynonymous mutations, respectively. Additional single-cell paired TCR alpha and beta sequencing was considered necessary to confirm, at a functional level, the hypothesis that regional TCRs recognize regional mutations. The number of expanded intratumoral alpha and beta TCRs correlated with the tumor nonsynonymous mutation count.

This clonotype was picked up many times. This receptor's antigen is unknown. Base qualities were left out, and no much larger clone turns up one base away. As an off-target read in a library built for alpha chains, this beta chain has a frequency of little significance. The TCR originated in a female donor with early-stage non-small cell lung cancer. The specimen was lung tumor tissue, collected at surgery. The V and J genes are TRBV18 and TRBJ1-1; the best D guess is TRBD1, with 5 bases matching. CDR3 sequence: CASSPRWGKTEAFF. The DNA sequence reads TGTGCCAGCTCTCCTCGGTGGGGGAAGACTGAAGCTTTCTTT.